The clone carrying this T cell receptor beta chain was counted only a few times. The data were obtained in a study of T-cell memory formation after mild COVID-19. TCRdb redid the calling of the 5' RACE reads with MiXCR, one entry per CDR3 protein. This table has 150,000 to 200,000 distinct CDR3 sequences, roughly 15% appearing once. Trimming cost V 5 bases and J 1 base, with 14 bases left between them. The length of the CDR3 is 15 residues. Germline loops: CDR1 LNHNV, CDR2 YYDKDF (reference sequence). The sequence derives from an adult woman who had mild COVID-19 (a few samples of this study predate the infection). Cell type and time point are not known. Sequenced input: PBMCs or a T cell subset sorted from them (not recorded which). V is TRBV15 and J is TRBJ1-1; possibly TRBD1 for D (6 bases). Written as DNA, the CDR3 is TGTGCCACCAGCCGGGAACAGGGACCGAACACTGAAGCTTTCTTT. It yields the protein CATSREQGPNTEAFF.